The clone carrying this T cell receptor (beta chain) was counted between two and nine times. Its specificity is unknown. This entry belongs to a study of beta chain features in type 1 diabetes. Study-wide results and limits: When Type 1 diabetes patients were examined, their TCRB CDR3s proved moderately but significantly shorter in all four CD4+ subsets.

The CDR3 covers 12 residues. Trimming took off 4 bases at V and 5 bases at J, with 10 bases between the two ends. Germline V gene sequence: CDR1 SGHNT, CDR2 YYREEE (reference sequence). Sequencing targeted expressed TCRB transcripts, as all isolated RNA had been reverse transcribed. Generated by immunoSEQ multiplex PCR, the TCRdb table keeps only in-frame clones and is missing some. The table includes 300,000 to 400,000 clones, roughly 9.8% detected once. This receptor was identified in a young man with type 1 diabetes. What was sequenced was central memory CD4+ T cells from blood. V and J are TRBV5-4 and TRBJ2-7; D gene uncertain. The CDR3 reads CASSLGQNEQYF. The CDR3 bases are TGTGCCAGCAGCCTCGGGCAAAACGAGCAGTACTTC.